Listed below are T cell receptor beta chains from one sample, sequenced in a study of cytomegalovirus exposure and HLA in healthy donors. Repertoires were generated with immunoSEQ multiplex PCR, while TCRdb's copy carries only in-frame clones and drops some. The top ten hold approximately 1.3% of the sample, which has more than 150,000 clones, about 85% seen once. Material for sequencing was PBMCs. The receptors come from a girl aged 10-17 years in good health and CMV-seropositive. The CDR3 runs from the conserved cysteine through the conserved F or W.

CDR3aa,j_gene,v_gene
CASSAPFGRGRIEQYF,TRBJ2-7,TRBV25-1
CASSYFEVAFF,TRBJ1-1,TRBV6-5
CASSFNGNTEAFF,TRBJ1-1,TRBV11-3
CASSLLAGGAYEQYF,.,TRBV27
CATSRVDQAQYF,TRBJ2-5,TRBV15
CASSFDSGFETQYF,TRBJ2-5,TRBV11-1
CASSSGTSGTDTQYF,TRBJ2-3,TRBV5-6
CASSLYGQGNHEQYF,TRBJ2-7,TRBV27
CASRGTGDTQYF,TRBJ2-3,TRBV6-5
CASSETGEVRYEQYF,TRBJ2-7,TRBV2
CASSQRTSGSYEQYF,TRBJ2-7,TRBV6-5
CASGAQAASGRGEQYF,TRBJ2-7,TRBV2
CASSSTSDEQYF,TRBJ2-7,TRBV13
CASSLALRGEQYF,TRBJ2-7,TRBV5-1
CASSDRGNEQFF,TRBJ2-1,TRBV6-1
CASSDGQGNTEAFF,TRBJ1-1,TRBV19
CASSGQGETSGGGSSYEQYF,TRBJ2-7,TRBV2
CASSLTSDREYEQYF,TRBJ2-7,TRBV7-2
CASSAQLAGAWETQYF,TRBJ2-5,TRBV19
CAIKAGDTGELFF,TRBJ2-2,TRBV10-3
CASRRHTDTQYF,TRBJ2-3,TRBV6-5
CASSQDRSGGDGYTF,TRBJ1-2,TRBV4-3
CASSFREYEQYF,TRBJ2-7,TRBV5-8
CASTGTSGSYNEQFF,TRBJ2-1,TRBV6-1
CASSQVGQRIYEQYF,TRBJ2-7,TRBV4-2
CASSPPDRSEQYF,TRBJ2-7,TRBV11-2